This T cell receptor (beta chain) was documented in a study of T cells in Graves' hyperthyroidism and ophthalmopathy. Study findings and constraints: A model of 13 V-J features distinguished ophthalmopathy from stable hyperthyroidism. Most thyroid-expanded clonotypes above 0.001 were also found in blood.

Germline CDR1 is KGHSH and CDR2 is LQKENI. Between the trimmed V and J ends, which lost 3 bases and 0 bases, there was a span of 11 bases. This CDR3 contains 15 residues. This clonotype was seen a handful of times. Its target is unknown. There were TCR beta CDR3 regions amplified from RNA transcripts. Primed by the HTBI set, a first-round RT-PCR was run on the TCR CDR3. Each CDR3 protein gets one entry after TCRdb re-called the multiplex PCR reads with MiXCR. The sample records a few hundred thousand distinct CDR3 sequences, around 20% being singletons. The rearrangement uses TRBV18 and TRBJ1-1; possible D gene TRBD1, 6 bases. The sequence came from a man in his late teens or twenties with Graves' hyperthyroidism. Specimen: blood. CDR3 DNA sequence: TGTGCCAGCTCACCTAGCCGGACAGTGAACACTGAAGCTTTCTTT. It specifies CASSPSRTVNTEAFF.